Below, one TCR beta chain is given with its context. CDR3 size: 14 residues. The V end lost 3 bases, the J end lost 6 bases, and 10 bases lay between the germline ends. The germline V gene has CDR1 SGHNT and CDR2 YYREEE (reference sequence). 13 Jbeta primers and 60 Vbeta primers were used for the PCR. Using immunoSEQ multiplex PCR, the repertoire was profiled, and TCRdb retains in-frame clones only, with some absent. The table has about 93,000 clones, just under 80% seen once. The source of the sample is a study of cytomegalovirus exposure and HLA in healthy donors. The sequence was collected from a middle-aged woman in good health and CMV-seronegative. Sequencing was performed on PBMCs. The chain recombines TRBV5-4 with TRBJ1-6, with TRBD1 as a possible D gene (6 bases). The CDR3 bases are TGTGCCAGCAGCTCCGGGACAAGTAATTCACCCCTCCACTTT. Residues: CASSSGTSNSPLHF.